This T cell receptor (beta chain) was identified in a study of early T cells in non-severe SARS-CoV-2 infection. In the library, individual cDNA molecules carried attached unique molecular identifiers. TCRdb itself ran the 5' RACE reads through MiXCR, one entry per CDR3 protein. The sample holds 35,000 to 45,000 distinct CDR3 sequences, approximately 6.3% seen once. The germline gives CDR1 DFQATT, CDR2 SNEGSKA (reference sequence). The V end was cut by 6 bases, the J end by 1 base, with 9 bases between. The CDR3 sequence is 12 residues long. The specimen was whole blood. The chain links TRBV20-1 to TRBJ1-1; D perhaps matches TRBD1 (5 bases). The receptor was derived from an adult who was a healthcare worker with PCR-confirmed SARS-CoV-2 infection or an uninfected control (not recorded which). CDR3 sequence: CSARQPNTEAFF. DNA of the CDR3: TGCAGTGCAAGACAGCCGAACACTGAAGCTTTCTTT.